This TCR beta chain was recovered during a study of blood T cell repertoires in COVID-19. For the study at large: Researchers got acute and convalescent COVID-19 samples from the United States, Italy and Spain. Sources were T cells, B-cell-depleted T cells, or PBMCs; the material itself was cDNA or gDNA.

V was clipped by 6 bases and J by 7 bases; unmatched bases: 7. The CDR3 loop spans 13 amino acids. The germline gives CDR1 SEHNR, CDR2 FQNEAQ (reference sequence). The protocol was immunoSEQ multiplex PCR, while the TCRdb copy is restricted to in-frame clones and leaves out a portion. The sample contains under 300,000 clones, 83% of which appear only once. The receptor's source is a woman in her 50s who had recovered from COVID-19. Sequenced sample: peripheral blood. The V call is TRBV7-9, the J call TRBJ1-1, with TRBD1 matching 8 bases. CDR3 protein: CASRRGQGFEAFF. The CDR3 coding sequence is TGTGCCAGCAGACGAGGACAGGGTTTTGAAGCTTTCTTT.